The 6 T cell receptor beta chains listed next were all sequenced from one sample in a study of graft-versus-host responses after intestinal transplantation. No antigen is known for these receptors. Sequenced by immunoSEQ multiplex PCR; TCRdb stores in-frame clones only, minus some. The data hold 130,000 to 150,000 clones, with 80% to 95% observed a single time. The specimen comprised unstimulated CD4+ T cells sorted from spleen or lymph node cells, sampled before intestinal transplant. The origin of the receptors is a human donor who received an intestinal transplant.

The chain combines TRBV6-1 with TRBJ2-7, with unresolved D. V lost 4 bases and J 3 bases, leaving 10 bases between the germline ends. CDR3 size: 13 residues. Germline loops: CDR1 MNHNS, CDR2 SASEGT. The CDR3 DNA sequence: TGTGCCAGCAGTGGAGGTCGCTTCTACGAGCAGTACTTC. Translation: CASSGGRFYEQYF.

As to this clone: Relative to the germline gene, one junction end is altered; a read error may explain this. The CDR3 spells CANSLGVTEGSYEQYF. In DNA, the CDR3 is TGTGCCAACAGCTTAGGAGTGACCGAAGGCTCCTACGAGCAGTACTTC. V and J are TRBV11-2 and TRBJ2-7; D is unresolved. The CDR3 has 16 amino acids. Germline V gene data show CDR1 as SGHAT and CDR2 as FQNNGV.

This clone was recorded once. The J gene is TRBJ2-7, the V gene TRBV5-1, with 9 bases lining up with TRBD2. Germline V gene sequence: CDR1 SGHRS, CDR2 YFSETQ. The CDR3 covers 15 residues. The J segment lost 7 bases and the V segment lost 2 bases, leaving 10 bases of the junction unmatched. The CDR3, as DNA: TGCGCCAGCAGCTTAGCCGCGGGAGGGGCCCGTGAGCAGTACTTC. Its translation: CASSLAAGGAREQYF.

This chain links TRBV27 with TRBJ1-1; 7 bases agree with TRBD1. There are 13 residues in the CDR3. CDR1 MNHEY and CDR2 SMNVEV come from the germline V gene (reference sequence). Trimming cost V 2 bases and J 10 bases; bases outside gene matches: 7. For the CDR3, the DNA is TGTGCCAGCAGTTTACGCGACAGGGCCCCAGCTTTCTTT. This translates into CASSLRDRAPAFF.

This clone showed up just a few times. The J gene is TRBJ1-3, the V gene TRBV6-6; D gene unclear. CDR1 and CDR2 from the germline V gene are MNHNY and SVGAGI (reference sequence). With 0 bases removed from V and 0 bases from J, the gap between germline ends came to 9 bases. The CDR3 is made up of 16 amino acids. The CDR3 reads CASSYSPGFSGNTIYF. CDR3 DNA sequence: TGTGCCAGCAGTTACTCGCCCGGGTTCTCTGGAAACACCATATATTTT.

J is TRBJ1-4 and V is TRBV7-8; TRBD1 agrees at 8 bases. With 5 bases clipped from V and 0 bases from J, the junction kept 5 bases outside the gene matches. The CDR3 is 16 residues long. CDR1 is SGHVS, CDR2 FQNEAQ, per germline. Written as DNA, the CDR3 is TGTGCCAGCAGCCCGGACAGGGTCACAACTAATGAAAAACTGTTTTTT. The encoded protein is CASSPDRVTTNEKLFF. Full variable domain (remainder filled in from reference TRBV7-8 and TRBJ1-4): GAGVSQSPRYKVAKRGQDVALRCDPISGHVSLFWYQQALGQGPEFLTYFQNEAQLDKSGLPSDRFFAERPEGSVSTLKIQRTQQEDSAVYLCASSPDRVTTNEKLFFGSGTQLSVL.